Presented here are 4 T cell receptor beta chains from one specimen sequenced in a study of blood T cell repertoires in COVID-19 (dated by TCRdb to about 2020). Libraries came from the immunoSEQ multiplex PCR assay. The table was pulled from immuneACCESS by TCRdb, which kept in-frame rearrangements only. Such tables lose some clones; where checked, under half of the loss comes from unresolved V genes, and the rest has no known cause. The sample table shows around 620,000 clones, and around 89% are seen once. Under 0.3% of the sample is held by the ten biggest clonotypes. Sequencing was performed on peripheral blood. Receptors were obtained from a woman in her late teens or twenties with acute or convalescent COVID-19.

In this sample, this clone turned up once. The chain couples TRBV14 to TRBJ2-7, with D possibly TRBD2 on 5 matching bases. V was clipped by 1 base and J by 4 bases, with 20 bases between them. Germline loops: CDR1 SGHDN, CDR2 FVKESK. CDR3 length equals 17 residues. The DNA for the CDR3 is TGTGCCAGCAGCCAAGTGCGTGGATCGGGGTTCGGGTACGAGCAGTACTTC. It specifies CASSQVRGSGFGYEQYF.

The table lists this clone with a few counts. This chain joins TRBV29-1 and TRBJ2-7; TRBD1 aligns across 7 bases. The CDR3 spans 13 residues. Trimming took 2 bases from V and 3 from J; bases not matched to a gene: 4. Germline CDR1 and CDR2: SQVTM and ANQGSEA. The CDR3 bases are TGCAGCGTTGAAACGGGACAGAGCTACGAGCAGTACTTC. Its protein product is CSVETGQSYEQYF.

The chain employs TRBV6-2 or TRBV6-3 and TRBJ1-6, with 9 positions matching TRBD1. Trimming at V came to 0 bases and at J to 8 bases, leaving 11 bases not matched to a gene. The CDR3 consists of 18 residues. CDR1 is MNHEY, CDR2 SVGEGT, per germline. The CDR3 DNA sequence: TGTGCCAGCAGTTACTCCCCTGTCGACAGGGGGGAACATTCACCCCTCCACTTT. The encoded protein is CASSYSPVDRGEHSPLHF.

This sequence joins TRBV4-1 and TRBJ1-4; the D is unclear. CDR1 is MGHRA and CDR2 is YSYEKL in the germline V gene. This CDR3 is 15 amino acids long. Trimming shortened V by 4 bases and J by 4 bases, and 13 bases separated the two germline ends. The CDR3: CASSLGGSHNEKLFF. CDR3 coding DNA: TGCGCCAGCAGCCTAGGAGGGTCTCATAATGAAAAACTGTTTTTT.